This TCR beta chain was identified during a study of T cell responses to AZD1222 COVID-19 vaccine. Using immunoSEQ multiplex PCR, the repertoire was profiled, and TCRdb retains in-frame clones only, with some absent. This table holds some 96,000 clones, roughly 84% found once. Germline V lookup: CDR1 WNHNN, CDR2 SYGVQD (reference sequence). This CDR3 region has 11 residues. V was trimmed by 4 bases and J by 4 bases, leaving 3 bases between them. To note about this clone: Its antigen is unidentified.

Findings and caveats of the study: No repertoire was sampled before or during the peak T cell response, only after it. Donors were chiefly white British, with a greater number of females, and clonal diversity was perhaps underestimated.

The material sequenced was peripheral blood, taken on day 0 of AZD1222 vaccination. The rearrangement uses TRBV10-1 and TRBJ2-3; the D is unclear. The TCR originated in an adult in good health. CDR3: CASSVADTQYF. The DNA of the CDR3 is TGCGCCAGCAGTGTTGCAGATACGCAGTATTTT.